These 23 T cell receptor beta chains came from one sample sequenced in a study of T cell responses to AZD1222 COVID-19 vaccine. Sequencing was performed with immunoSEQ multiplex PCR; in TCRdb, only in-frame clones are kept and a portion is missing. The repertoire includes around 150,000 clones, over 65% of them detected once, and roughly 3.9% sits in the top ten. This specimen was peripheral blood, taken on day 0 of AZD1222 vaccination. The source is an adult in good health.

The rearrangement links TRBV5-4 to TRBJ1-1, with D possibly matching TRBD1 (6 bases). V gave up 10 bases and J gave up 6 bases, with 22 bases separating them. In germline, CDR1 is SGHNT, CDR2 YYREEE (reference sequence). The CDR3 has 14 residues. The DNA of the CDR3 is TGTGCCGACCAGGACTGGGGCGCAGGGGCTGAAGCTTTCTTT. Amino acid sequence: CADQDWGAGAEAFF.

The chain combines TRBV3-1 (or the pseudogene TRBV3-2) with TRBJ2-7, with 7 bases matching TRBD1. Germline V gene lookup returns CDR1 LGHDT and CDR2 YNNKEL (reference sequence). Germline trimming cut 2 bases from V and 5 bases from J; bases unmatched to any gene: 9. The CDR3 consists of 15 residues. The CDR3 nucleotides are TGTGCCAGCAGCCAACAGAGGGGGCTGACGAACGAGCAGTACTTC. Translating gives CASSQQRGLTNEQYF.

The chain is built from TRBV3-1 (or the pseudogene TRBV3-2) and TRBJ2-5; D remains unclear. CDR1 is LGHDT and CDR2 is YNNKEL in the germline V gene (reference sequence). The V end was cut by 1 base, the J end by 1 base, with 10 bases between. The CDR3 is made up of 15 amino acids. The CDR3 is CASSQATASQETQYF. CDR3 coding DNA: TGTGCCAGCAGCCAAGCAACAGCGTCCCAAGAGACCCAGTACTTC.

The genes are TRBV7-9 and TRBJ2-1; 9 bases align to TRBD1. The CDR3 contains 14 residues. The J segment lost 8 bases and the V segment lost 0 bases, leaving 2 bases of the junction unmatched. The germline V gene has CDR1 SEHNR and CDR2 FQNEAQ (reference sequence). In DNA form, the CDR3 reads TGTGCCAGCAGCTTAGCACAGGGGGCCCATGAGCAGTTCTTC. Protein sequence: CASSLAQGAHEQFF.

This clone was found a few times. The chain joins TRBV5-1 to TRBJ1-2; 7 positions agree with TRBD1. The junction had 9 bases not matched to a gene; V was cut back by 3 bases and J by 4 bases. Germline V gene data show CDR1 as SGHRS and CDR2 as YFSETQ. The CDR3 covers 15 residues. The CDR3 loop is CASSSSDRVIYGYTF. CDR3 DNA sequence: TGCGCCAGCAGCTCCAGCGACAGGGTAATCTATGGCTACACCTTC.

This sequence joins TRBV7-9 and TRBJ1-1; D is unclear. In germline, CDR1 is SEHNR, CDR2 FQNEAQ (reference sequence). The CDR3 sequence is 16 residues long. Trimming pared 2 bases from V and 8 bases from J, leaving 21 bases between. The CDR3 sequence: CASSLLKGGWSAEAFF. Written as DNA, the CDR3 is TGTGCCAGCAGCTTACTAAAGGGAGGATGGTCAGCAGAAGCTTTCTTT. Using reference TRBV7-9 and TRBJ1-1 for the parts outside the CDR3, the full variable domain is DTGVSQNPRHKITKRGQNVTFRCDPISEHNRLYWYRQTLGQGPEFLTYFQNEAQLEKSRLLSDRFSAERPKGSFSTLEIQRTEQGDSAMYLCASSLLKGGWSAEAFFGQGTRLTVV.

The chain joins TRBV29-1 to TRBJ1-2, with 8 bases matching TRBD1. The CDR3 is 15 residues long. V was pared by 4 bases and J by 4 bases, with 11 bases of the junction left unmatched. CDR1 and CDR2 from the germline V gene are SQVTM and ANQGSEA. For the CDR3, the DNA is TGCAGCGTTGGCAGCCGGGACAGGATTATCTATGGCTACACCTTC. Amino acid sequence: CSVGSRDRIIYGYTF.

The V call is TRBV19, the J call TRBJ1-2, with D perhaps matching TRBD1 (5 bases). This CDR3 comprises 17 residues. Germline V CDR1 and CDR2: LNHDA, SQIVND (reference sequence). V was clipped by 4 bases and J by 1 base, with 19 bases between them. CDR3 coding DNA: TGTGCCAGTAGTAGTACGGGGACCTTGGCCCTTAACTATGGCTACACCTTC. Translating gives CASSSTGTLALNYGYTF.

The chain joins TRBV28 to TRBJ2-5; 11 bases fit TRBD2. J gave up 4 bases and V 5 bases, and 9 bases lay outside the gene matches. CDR3 length: 16 amino acids. CDR1 MDHEN and CDR2 SYDVKM come from the germline V gene. This chain's CDR3 is CASSPLLAGARETQYF. CDR3 coding DNA: TGTGCCAGCAGTCCCCTACTAGCGGGGGCCCGAGAGACCCAGTACTTC.

This CDR3 reads CASSESSYSNQPQHF. CDR3 nucleotides: TGTGCCAGCAGTGAGTCCAGCTATAGCAATCAGCCCCAGCATTTT. The rearrangement links TRBV2 to TRBJ1-5; the D is unclear. Germline values: CDR1 SNHLY, CDR2 FYNNEI. The CDR3 length is 15 residues. Trimming removed 3 bases at V and 0 bases at J, with 9 bases between. The entire variable domain, with the rest obtained from reference TRBV2 and TRBJ1-5, is as follows: EPEVTQTPSHQVTQMGQEVILRCVPISNHLYFYWYRQILGQKVEFLVSFYNNEISEKSEIFDDQFSVERPDGSNFTLKIRSTKLEDSAMYFCASSESSYSNQPQHFGDGTRLSIL.

The V call is TRBV28, the J call TRBJ1-1; D ambiguous. Trimming cost V 3 bases and J 11 bases, with 7 bases left between them. The CDR3 is made up of 10 amino acids. Germline lookup yields CDR1 MDHEN and CDR2 SYDVKM. The CDR3 DNA follows: TGTGCCAGCAGTTTCCCCCCGGCTTTCTTT. Its protein is CASSFPPAFF.

This clone was observed a handful of times. The V gene is TRBV5-4, the J gene TRBJ1-2; D is uncertain. The CDR3 length is 13 residues. Trimming removed 3 bases at V and 4 bases at J, with 10 bases between. Germline assignment: CDR1 SGHNT and CDR2 YYREEE (reference sequence). The CDR3 is CASSSPPGYGYTF. Written as DNA, the CDR3 is TGTGCCAGCAGCTCCCCCCCGGGCTATGGCTACACCTTC.

This chain links TRBV28 with TRBJ1-1; no clear D. Between the trimmed V and J ends, which lost 6 bases and 1 base, there was a span of 9 bases. Germline V gene lookup returns CDR1 MDHEN and CDR2 SYDVKM. The CDR3 runs 13 residues. CDR3 amino acids: CASSSQPNTEAFF. CDR3 sequence (DNA): TGTGCCAGCAGCTCACAGCCGAACACTGAAGCTTTCTTT.

The rearrangement joins TRBV3-1 (or the pseudogene TRBV3-2) to TRBJ2-2, with 9 bases lining up with TRBD1. There are 18 residues in the CDR3. With 4 bases clipped from V and 1 base from J, the junction kept 10 bases outside the gene matches. Germline CDR1 reads LGHDT; CDR2 reads YNNKEL (reference sequence). CDR3 sequence reads: CASSPFNPGQGNTGELFF. Here the CDR3 DNA reads TGTGCCAGCAGCCCCTTTAATCCGGGACAGGGGAACACCGGGGAGCTGTTTTTT.

The genes are TRBV18 and TRBJ2-3; TRBD2 aligns across 9 bases. The CDR3 runs 12 residues. CDR1 is KGHSH and CDR2 is LQKENI in the germline V gene. Losses at the gene ends were 4 bases for V and 8 bases for J; bases not matched to a gene: 1. As DNA, the CDR3 is TGTGCCAGCTCACAACTAGCGGGTACGCAGTATTTT. Translating gives CASSQLAGTQYF.

The chain recombines TRBV5-1 with TRBJ2-3, with 9 bases lining up with TRBD1. J was trimmed by 5 bases and V by 4 bases; bases with no gene match: 8. The CDR3 loop spans 15 amino acids. Germline values: CDR1 SGHRS, CDR2 YFSETQ. The CDR3 loop is CASSMDRGMKDTQYF. CDR3 sequence (DNA): TGCGCCAGCAGCATGGACAGGGGAATGAAAGATACGCAGTATTTT.

The chain has TRBV6-5 and TRBJ1-5, with D unclear. CDR3 length: 15 amino acids. The ends were cut back, 8 bases at V and 2 bases at J, with 16 bases in the middle. Germline V gene lookup returns CDR1 MNHEY and CDR2 SVGAGI. CDR3 coding DNA: TGTGCCAGCGAGAGTGCCGGGCCGGGCAATCAGCCCCAGCATTTT. Its translation is CASESAGPGNQPQHF.

This clone has a handful of counts. V usage is TRBV30 and J usage is TRBJ2-7, with D unclear. The germline CDR1 and CDR2 sequences are GTSNPN and SVGIG (reference sequence). The V end lost 4 bases, the J end lost 4 bases, and 8 bases lay between the germline ends. The CDR3 runs to 11 residues. DNA of the CDR3: TGTGCCTGGAATATAGGGTACGAGCAGTACTTC. Translated: CAWNIGYEQYF.

This chain uses TRBV27 with TRBJ1-6, with a weak D call TRBD1 (6 bases). From germline, CDR1 is MNHEY and CDR2 SMNVEV (reference sequence). The CDR3 consists of 15 residues. Deletions cut 6 bases from V and 5 bases from J, with 14 bases between. CDR3: CASSREGGDNSPLHF. DNA for the CDR3: TGTGCCAGCAGCCGCGAGGGGGGGGATAATTCACCCCTCCACTTT.

V is TRBV2 and J is TRBJ1-4, with D unresolved. The CDR3 is 15 residues long. The ends were cut back, 1 base at V and 0 bases at J, with 6 bases in the middle. The germline CDR1 and CDR2 sequences are SNHLY and FYNNEI. The CDR3 reads CASSEDSATNEKLFF. CDR3 nucleotide sequence: TGTGCCAGCAGTGAAGACTCTGCAACTAATGAAAAACTGTTTTTT.

The chain has TRBV5-1 and TRBJ2-3; the D is unclear. Germline V gives CDR1 SGHRS, CDR2 YFSETQ. The V and J ends lost 0 bases and 2 bases respectively, with 13 bases between them. This CDR3 region has 16 residues. CDR3 nucleotides: TGCGCCAGCAGCTTGGGGACGAATGGGGTCACAGATACGCAGTATTTT. Protein product: CASSLGTNGVTDTQYF.

The V and J genes are TRBV18 and TRBJ1-1, with a weak D call TRBD1 (6 bases). The CDR3 contains 14 residues. V dropped 3 bases and J dropped 0 bases, with 8 bases sitting between them. The germline V gene encodes CDR1 KGHSH and CDR2 LQKENI. The CDR3 DNA reads TGTGCCAGCTCACCGGGACACTTGAACACTGAAGCTTTCTTT. Translating it yields CASSPGHLNTEAFF.

This chain uses TRBV5-1 with TRBJ1-2; 9 positions match TRBD1. V lost 3 bases and J lost 0; bases outside the gene matches: 3. In germline, CDR1 is SGHRS, CDR2 YFSETQ. The CDR3 runs 15 residues. DNA for the CDR3: TGCGCCAGCAGCTCTGGACAGGGGACTAACTATGGCTACACCTTC. Protein sequence: CASSSGQGTNYGYTF.